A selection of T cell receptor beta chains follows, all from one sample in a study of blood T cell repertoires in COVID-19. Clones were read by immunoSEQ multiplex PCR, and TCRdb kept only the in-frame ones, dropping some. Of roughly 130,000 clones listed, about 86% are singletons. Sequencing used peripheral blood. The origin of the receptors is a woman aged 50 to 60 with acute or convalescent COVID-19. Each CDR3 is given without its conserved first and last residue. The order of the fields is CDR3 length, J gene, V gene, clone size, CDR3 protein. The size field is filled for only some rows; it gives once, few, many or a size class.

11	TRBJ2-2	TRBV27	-	ASSFSGTGELF
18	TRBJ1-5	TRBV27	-	ASSLSGRDRGAYSNQPQH
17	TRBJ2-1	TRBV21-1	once	ASSKWGPWTSGTYNEQF
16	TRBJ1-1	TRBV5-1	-	ASSPGQGAFTGNTEAF
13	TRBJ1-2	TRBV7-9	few	ASSLAGAHNYGYT
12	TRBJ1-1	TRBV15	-	ATNRDRENTEAF
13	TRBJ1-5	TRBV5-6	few	ASSLYGTLNQPQH
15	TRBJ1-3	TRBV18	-	ASSPSPDRDSGNTIY
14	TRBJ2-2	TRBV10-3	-	AISDMIAGNTGELF
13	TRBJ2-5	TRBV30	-	AWSMSGLGTETQY
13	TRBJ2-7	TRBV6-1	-	ASSEKGGALGEQY
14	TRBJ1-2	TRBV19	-	ASSDTGRINNYGYT
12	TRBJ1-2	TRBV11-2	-	ASSLDPGQGFYT
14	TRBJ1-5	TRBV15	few	ATSRKRQGMVQPQH
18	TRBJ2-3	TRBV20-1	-	SASLGSAVGAGGPRDTQY
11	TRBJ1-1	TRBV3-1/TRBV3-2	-	ASSPRQNTEAF
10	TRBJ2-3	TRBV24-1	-	ATSDSTDTQY
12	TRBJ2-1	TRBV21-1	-	ASSNLYSYNEQF
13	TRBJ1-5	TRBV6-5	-	ASSQRASSAQPQH
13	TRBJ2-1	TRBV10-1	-	ASSESGVLNNEQF
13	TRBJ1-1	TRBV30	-	AWRTEQGQHSEAF
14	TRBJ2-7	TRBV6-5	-	ASSYLGTGIFYEQY
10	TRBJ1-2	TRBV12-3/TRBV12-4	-	ASSLRQYGYT
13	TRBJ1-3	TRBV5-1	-	ASSLASGAGNTIY
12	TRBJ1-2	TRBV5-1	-	ASSLTGGVDGYT
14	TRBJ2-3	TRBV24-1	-	ATSDHAAGGTDTQY
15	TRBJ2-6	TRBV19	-	ASSPEQGAPGANVLT
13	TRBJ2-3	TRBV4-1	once	ASSQGERSTDTQY
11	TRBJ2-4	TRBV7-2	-	ASSLLIQNIQY
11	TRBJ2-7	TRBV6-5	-	ASSSDGYYEQY
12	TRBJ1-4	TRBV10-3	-	ATRPGATNEKLF
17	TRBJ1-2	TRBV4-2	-	ASSQDRPGTGAADYGYT
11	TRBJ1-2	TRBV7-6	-	ASSPDRNYGYT
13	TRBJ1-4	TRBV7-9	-	ASSSDRDVLGKLF